The 13 T cell receptor beta chains presented below share a single source sample, sequenced in a study of Graves' ophthalmopathy and Graves' hyperthyroidism. RNA transcripts provided the template for amplifying TCR beta CDR3 regions. Scientists carried out first-round RT-PCR using HTBI primers and then a second-round multiplex PCR. TCRdb called the multiplex PCR reads again in MiXCR, with one record for every CDR3 protein. The table shows about 370,000 distinct CDR3 sequences, with 15% to 20% occurring only once. Source material: peripheral blood. Receptor source: a young woman with Graves' ophthalmopathy.

This clonotype was counted at least ten times. This chain uses TRBV27 with TRBJ2-2; D unresolved. The CDR3 has 14 amino acids. CDR1 and CDR2 from the germline V gene are MNHEY and SMNVEV (reference sequence). V lost 0 bases and J 6 bases, leaving 8 bases between the germline ends. The CDR3 bases are TGTGCCAGCAGTTTATCCGGCGTCCCCGGGGAGCTGTTTTTT. This translates into CASSLSGVPGELFF.

This clonotype was seen ten or more times. The V gene is TRBV20-1, the J gene TRBJ1-5, with TRBD1 as a possible D gene (5 bases). The germline V and J ends were trimmed by 5 bases and 5 bases, with 13 bases remaining between them. CDR1 DFQATT and CDR2 SNEGSKA come from the germline V gene (reference sequence). The CDR3 sequence is 13 residues long. The CDR3 loop is CSAEAGGDQPQHF. In DNA, the CDR3 is TGCAGTGCTGAGGCCGGGGGGGATCAGCCCCAGCATTTT.

This clonotype was picked up many times. The V call is TRBV20-1, the J call TRBJ1-6; D remains unclear. This CDR3 contains 12 residues. Trimming stripped 2 bases from V and 7 bases from J, with 6 bases between. Per germline, CDR1 DFQATT and CDR2 SNEGSKA (reference sequence). CDR3 nucleotide sequence: TGCAGTGCTAGACCCGGCAATTCACCCCTCCACTTT. The encoded protein is CSARPGNSPLHF.

Ten or more counts support this clonotype. The genes are TRBV28 and TRBJ1-5; D not certain. The CDR3 is made up of 16 amino acids. Trimming took 7 bases from V and 1 from J, leaving 17 bases between them. The germline V gene encodes CDR1 MDHEN and CDR2 SYDVKM. The CDR3 reads CASKRLSRESNQPQHF. In DNA, the CDR3 is TGTGCCAGCAAAAGGTTATCGCGGGAGAGCAATCAGCCCCAGCATTTT.

This clonotype was found many times. The V gene is TRBV27, the J gene TRBJ2-7, with D perhaps being TRBD1 or TRBD2 (5 bases each). CDR3 length equals 15 residues. V dropped 2 bases and J dropped 4 bases, with 15 bases sitting between them. Germline assignment: CDR1 MNHEY and CDR2 SMNVEV (reference sequence). The CDR3 loop is CASSLKPSEGYEQYF. CDR3 DNA: TGTGCCAGCAGTTTAAAACCTTCCGAGGGGTACGAGCAGTACTTC.

Many counts were recorded for this clonotype. J is TRBJ2-7 and V is TRBV7-9; tentatively, D is TRBD1 or TRBD2 (5 bases each). This CDR3 spans 14 amino acids. Germline loops: CDR1 SEHNR, CDR2 FQNEAQ (reference sequence). V lost 5 bases and J 6 bases, leaving 17 bases between the germline ends. This chain's CDR3 is CASSLPQGVGEQYF. For the CDR3, the DNA is TGTGCCAGCAGCCTGCCCCAGGGAGTCGGCGAGCAGTACTTC. Full variable domain (outside the CDR3, taken from reference TRBV7-9 and TRBJ2-7): DTGVSQNPRHKITKRGQNVTFRCDPISEHNRLYWYRQTLGQGPEFLTYFQNEAQLEKSRLLSDRFSAERPKGSFSTLEIQRTEQGDSAMYLCASSLPQGVGEQYFGPGTRLTVT.

The chain recombines TRBV6-5 with TRBJ1-5; D is unresolved. The CDR3 runs 17 residues. Germline loops: CDR1 MNHEY, CDR2 SVGAGI. With 3 bases removed from V and 0 bases from J, the gap between germline ends came to 15 bases. The CDR3, as DNA: TGTGCCAGCAGTTATCAGGCCGACCTTTATAGCAATCAGCCCCAGCATTTT. Translation gives CASSYQADLYSNQPQHF.

This chain links TRBV28 with TRBJ2-7, with 9 bases aligning to TRBD1. V shed 5 bases, J shed 5 bases, and the junction held 10 bases outside the gene matches. The CDR3 loop spans 15 amino acids. Per the germline V gene, CDR1 is MDHEN and CDR2 is SYDVKM. In nucleotides, the CDR3 is TGTGCCAGCAGTCCTCTCCGGGACAGGGTCGACGAGCAGTACTTC. Its protein is CASSPLRDRVDEQYF.

This clonotype was seen many times. The chain is built from TRBV3-1 and TRBJ1-2; D call uncertain. The CDR3 runs 15 residues. With 0 bases removed from V and 5 bases from J, the gap between germline ends came to 13 bases. Looked up from germline, CDR1 is LGHDT and CDR2 is YNNKEL (reference sequence). In nucleotides, the CDR3 is TGTGCCAGCAGCCAAGAAAGAGTGACGGATTATGGCTACACCTTC. This gives the protein CASSQERVTDYGYTF.

This clonotype was seen at least ten times. The genes are TRBV7-2 and TRBJ2-5; D gene unclear. CDR1 SGHTA and CDR2 FQGNSA come from the germline V gene. The CDR3 contains 13 residues. The V end was cut by 5 bases, the J end by 5 bases, with 12 bases between. This CDR3 reads CASSLNLAETQYF. The CDR3 DNA reads TGTGCCAGCAGCCTGAACCTCGCGGAGACCCAGTACTTC.

This clonotype came up many times. The J gene is TRBJ1-2, the V gene TRBV12-3 or TRBV12-4; D ambiguous. The CDR3 is made up of 12 amino acids. V was trimmed by 3 bases and J by 2 bases, leaving 4 bases between them. CDR3 in DNA: TGTGCCAGCAGTTTGAGAAACTATGGCTACACCTTC. Translation gives CASSLRNYGYTF.

This clonotype was seen many times. This chain connects TRBV9 to TRBJ2-7, with 7 bases that match TRBD1. Germline V gene data show CDR1 as SGDLS and CDR2 as YYNGEE. The CDR3 sequence is 13 residues long. Trimming removed 3 bases from V and 2 bases from J; junction bases left unmatched: 2. The CDR3 DNA follows: TGTGCCAGCAGCGGGGACAGCGCCTACGAGCAGTACTTC. This translates into CASSGDSAYEQYF.

J is TRBJ2-7 and V is TRBV20-1; D unresolved. The germline gives CDR1 DFQATT, CDR2 SNEGSKA (reference sequence). The CDR3 contains 13 residues. Trimming cost V 3 bases and J 6 bases, with 15 bases left between them. The DNA of the CDR3 is TGCAGTGCTAGGAGCAGTTATTTCAGCGAGCAGTACTTC. It encodes CSARSSYFSEQYF.